This T cell receptor (beta chain) was sequenced for a study of OX40 agonist ivuxolimab in advanced cancers. Study background: The patients' treatment was ivuxolimab, an agonistic anti-OX40 (CD134) antibody. Study results and limitations: Expanded clones were, on average, more numerous among CD8+ T cells than CD4+.

This clone was recorded once. Its specificity is unknown. The protocol was immunoSEQ multiplex PCR, while the TCRdb copy is restricted to in-frame clones and leaves out a portion. This sample yields 55,000 to 75,000 clones, of which 91% are seen a single time; around 4% belongs to the top ten. The receptor comes from an adult with an advanced solid tumor such as melanoma, head and neck, liver or kidney cancer. The input for sequencing was CD4+ or CD8+ T cells sorted from blood, taken in a trial of the OX40 agonist ivuxolimab.

The CDR3 coding sequence is TGTGCCAGCAGTTTATCGGTAGGGGTCAATGAGCAGTTCTTC. Its protein is CASSLSVGVNEQFF. The V and J genes are TRBV27 and TRBJ2-1; D may be TRBD1 (5 bases). The CDR3 consists of 14 residues. CDR1 and CDR2 (germline): MNHEY, SMNVEV (reference sequence). V was pared by 0 bases and J by 6 bases, with 9 bases between.